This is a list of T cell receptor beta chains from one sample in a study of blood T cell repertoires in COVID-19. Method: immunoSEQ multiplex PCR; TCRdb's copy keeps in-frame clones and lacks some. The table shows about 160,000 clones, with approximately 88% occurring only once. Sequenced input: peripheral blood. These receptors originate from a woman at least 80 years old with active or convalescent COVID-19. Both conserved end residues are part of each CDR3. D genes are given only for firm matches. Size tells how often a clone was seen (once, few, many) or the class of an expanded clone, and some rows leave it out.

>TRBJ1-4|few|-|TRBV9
TGTGCCAGCAGCCCGAACAGGGCACCTAATGAAAAACTGTTTTTT
CASSPNRAPNEKLFF
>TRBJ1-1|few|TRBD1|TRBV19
TGTGCCAGTAGTAGAAGGGACAGGACGAACACTGAAGCTTTCTTT
CASSRRDRTNTEAFF
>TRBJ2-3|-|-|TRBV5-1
TGCGCCAGCCGCAGTGAGACTAGCACAGATACGCAGTATTTT
CASRSETSTDTQYF
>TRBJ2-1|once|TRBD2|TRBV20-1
TGCAGTGCCAGTAGCGGGGGGGCCGCCTACAATGAGCAGTTCTTC
CSASSGGAAYNEQFF
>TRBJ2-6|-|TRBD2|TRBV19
TGTGCCAGTAATGCGGGGGTCTCCTCTGGGGCCAACGTCCTGACTTTC
CASNAGVSSGANVLTF
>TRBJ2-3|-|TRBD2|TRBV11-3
TGTGCCAGCAGCTATAGCGGGACTTACACAGATACGCAGTATTTT
CASSYSGTYTDTQYF
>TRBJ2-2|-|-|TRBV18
TGTGCCAGCTCACCAGTGGGGGGAAACCCGAACACCGGGGAGCTGTTTTTT
CASSPVGGNPNTGELFF
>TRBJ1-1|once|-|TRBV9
TGTGCCAGCAGCGTGGCCCCGACAGCTCAACAAAACACTGAAGCTTTCTTT
CASSVAPTAQQNTEAFF
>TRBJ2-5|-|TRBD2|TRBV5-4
TGTGCCAGCAGCTCGGACGGGAGGGAGACCCAGTACTTC
CASSSDGRETQYF
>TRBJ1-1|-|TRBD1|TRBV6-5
TGTGCCAGCAGTTGGGACAGGAACACTGAAGCTTTCTTT
CASSWDRNTEAFF
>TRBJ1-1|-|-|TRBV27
TGTGCCAGCTCAAATGAGGGGGGGAGGTTAGAAGCTTTCTTT
CASSNEGGRLEAFF
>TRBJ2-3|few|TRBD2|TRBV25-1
TGTGCCAGCAGTGGAGCTAGCGGGGGGCTGGCAGATACGCAGTATTTT
CASSGASGGLADTQYF
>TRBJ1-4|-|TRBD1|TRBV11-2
TGTGCCAGCAGCTTAGGGTACTGGGACAGACCCAATGAAAAACTGTTTTTT
CASSLGYWDRPNEKLFF
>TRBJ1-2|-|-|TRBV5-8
TGTGCCAGCAACCCTGGAACCCTGGCAGGGGTCTATGGCTACACCTTC
CASNPGTLAGVYGYTF
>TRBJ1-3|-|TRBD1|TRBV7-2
TGTGCCAGCAGCTTAGTTAGGGGGCCTGGAAACACCATATATTTT
CASSLVRGPGNTIYF
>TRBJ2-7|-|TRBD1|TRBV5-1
TGCGCCAGCAGCCCCAGGACAGGGAGCTACGAGCAGTACTTC
CASSPRTGSYEQYF
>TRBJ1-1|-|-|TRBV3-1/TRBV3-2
TGTGCCAGCAGCCAAGGAGAAACCTCCGAAGCTTTCTTT
CASSQGETSEAFF
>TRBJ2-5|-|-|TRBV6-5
TGTGCCAGCAGTTACTCTACGGGGGAGAAAGAGACCCAGTACTTC
CASSYSTGEKETQYF
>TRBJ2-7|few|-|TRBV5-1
TGCGCCAGCAGCTTGAGTCAGGGGTTCTACGAGCAGTACTTC
CASSLSQGFYEQYF
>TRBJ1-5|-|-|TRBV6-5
TGTGCCAGCAAACAGTCGACTAGCAATCAGCCCCAGCATTTT
CASKQSTSNQPQHF
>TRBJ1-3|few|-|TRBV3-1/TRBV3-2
TGTGCCAGCAGCCAAGCTGAAGCTACTGGAAACACCATATATTTT
CASSQAEATGNTIYF
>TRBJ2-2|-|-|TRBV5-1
TGCGCCAGCAGCTTGGGACTTCAGAACACCGGGGAGCTGTTTTTT
CASSLGLQNTGELFF
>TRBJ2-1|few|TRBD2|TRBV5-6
TGTGCCAGCAGCTTGTATGGCGGGGGGGCCTACAATGAGCAGTTCTTC
CASSLYGGGAYNEQFF
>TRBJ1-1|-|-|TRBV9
TGTGCCAGCAGCTCCTGGGGAGGGAACACTGAAGCTTTCTTT
CASSSWGGNTEAFF
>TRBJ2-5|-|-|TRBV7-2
TGTGCCAGCAGCCTCGGGATGCAAGAGACCCAGTACTTC
CASSLGMQETQYF